This TCR beta chain is drawn from a study of T cells after posttransplantation cyclophosphamide. Libraries were prepared by immunoSEQ multiplex PCR; TCRdb keeps only in-frame clonotypes and omits some of them. Among tens of thousands of clones, about 94% were seen once, and the ten largest hold about 3%. Per germline, CDR1 SGHDT and CDR2 YYEEEE. The CDR3 length is 17 residues. V was clipped by 3 bases and J by 0 bases; unmatched bases: 5. The count of this clone is one. This TCR came from a woman aged 25-40 years in good health and a related stem cell transplant donor. The V gene is TRBV5-6, the J gene TRBJ2-6; 8 bases are shared with TRBD1. Sequencing was done on a sample of PBMCs. The CDR3 DNA reads as TGTGCCAGCAGCTGGACAGGGACGATCTCTGGGGCCAACGTCCTGACTTTC. Protein product: CASSWTGTISGANVLTF.